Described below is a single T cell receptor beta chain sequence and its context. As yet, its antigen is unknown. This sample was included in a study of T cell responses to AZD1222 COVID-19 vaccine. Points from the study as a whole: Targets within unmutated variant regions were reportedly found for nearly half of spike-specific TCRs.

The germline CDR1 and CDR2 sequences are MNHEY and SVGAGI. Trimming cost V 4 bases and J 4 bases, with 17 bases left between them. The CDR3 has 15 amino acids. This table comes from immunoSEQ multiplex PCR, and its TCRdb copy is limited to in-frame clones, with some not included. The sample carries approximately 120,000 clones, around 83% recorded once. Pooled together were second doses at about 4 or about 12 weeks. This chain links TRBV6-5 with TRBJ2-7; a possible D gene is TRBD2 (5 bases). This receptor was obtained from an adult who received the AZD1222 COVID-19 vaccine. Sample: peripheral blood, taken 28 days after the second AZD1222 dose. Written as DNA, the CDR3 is TGTGCCAGCAGTTTACAAGCCCGGGAAGGATACGAGCAGTACTTC. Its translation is CASSLQAREGYEQYF.